Listed here is a single T cell receptor beta chain. Profiled with immunoSEQ multiplex PCR; TCRdb holds only in-frame clones, not every one. Among fewer than 60,000 clones listed, roughly 83% were seen once. The sample originates from a study of blood T cell repertoires in COVID-19. Germline V lookup: CDR1 SEHNR, CDR2 FQNEAQ (reference sequence). This CDR3 is built from 13 residues. The V and J ends lost 4 bases and 10 bases respectively, with 11 bases between them. The sample was peripheral blood. This chain uses TRBV7-9 with TRBJ1-6; D is ambiguous. The sequence was collected from a man aged 25 to 40 with COVID-19, enrolled during active disease. The CDR3 sequence is CASSSLTESPLHF. The CDR3 nucleotides are TGTGCCAGCAGCTCCTTAACCGAGTCACCCCTCCACTTT.